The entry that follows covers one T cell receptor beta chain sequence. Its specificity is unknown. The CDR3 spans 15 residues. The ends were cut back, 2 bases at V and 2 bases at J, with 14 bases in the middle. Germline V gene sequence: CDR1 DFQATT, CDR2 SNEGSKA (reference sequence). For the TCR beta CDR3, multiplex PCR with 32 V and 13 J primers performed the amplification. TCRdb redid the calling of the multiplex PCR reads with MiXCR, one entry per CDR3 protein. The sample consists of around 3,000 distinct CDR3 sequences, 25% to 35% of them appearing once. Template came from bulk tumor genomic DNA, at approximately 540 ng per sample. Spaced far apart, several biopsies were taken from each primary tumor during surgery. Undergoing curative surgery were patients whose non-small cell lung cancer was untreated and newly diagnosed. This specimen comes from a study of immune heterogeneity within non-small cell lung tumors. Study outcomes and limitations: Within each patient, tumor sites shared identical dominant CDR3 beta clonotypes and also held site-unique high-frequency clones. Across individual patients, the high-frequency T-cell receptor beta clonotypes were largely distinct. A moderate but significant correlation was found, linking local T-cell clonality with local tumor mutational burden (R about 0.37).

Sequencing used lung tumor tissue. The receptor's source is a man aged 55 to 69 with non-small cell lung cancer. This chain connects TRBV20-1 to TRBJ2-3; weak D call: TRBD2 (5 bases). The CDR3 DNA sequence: TGCAGTGCTAGAAGAGAGGGAGTGGCCACAGATACGCAGTATTTT. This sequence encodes CSARREGVATDTQYF.